Listed below are T cell receptor beta chains from one sample, sequenced in a study of blood T cell repertoires in COVID-19. This table comes from immunoSEQ multiplex PCR, and its TCRdb copy is limited to in-frame clones, with some not included. The repertoire has 150,000 to 200,000 clones, approximately 86% of them found once; the top ten carry around 9%. The sequenced material came from peripheral blood. These receptors came from a man aged 50 to 60 with active or convalescent COVID-19. The CDR3 runs from the conserved cysteine through the conserved F or W. The D gene is left open where the match is weak. Clone size is given for some rows only: seen once, a few or many times, or a class if the clone is expanded.

d_call	j_call	v_call	clone_size	cdr3_nt	cdr3_aa
TRBD1	TRBJ2-7	TRBV7-7	NA	TGTGCCAGCAGCCCCGGACAGGGCCCCTACGAGCAGTACTTC	CASSPGQGPYEQYF
TRBD1	TRBJ2-6	TRBV19	once	TGTGCCAGTAGTATAAAGACAGGGGGATTCTCTGGGGCCAACGTCCTGACTTTC	CASSIKTGGFSGANVLTF
TRBD1	TRBJ1-2	TRBV18	once	TGTGCCAGCTCACCCGGGACAGGGGTTGGCTACACCTTC	CASSPGTGVGYTF
TRBD1	TRBJ2-7	TRBV30	NA	TGTGCCTGGAGTGAATACAGGGGCTACGAGCAGTACTTC	CAWSEYRGYEQYF
NA	TRBJ2-2	TRBV2	NA	TGTGCCAGCAGTGAAAACAGGTTCGGGGAGCTGTTTTTT	CASSENRFGELFF
NA	TRBJ2-7	TRBV6-2/TRBV6-3	NA	TGTGCCAGCAGTCACCTAGGAGGGCAGGCGAGCTCCTACGAGCAGTACTTC	CASSHLGGQASSYEQYF
NA	TRBJ2-2	TRBV30	NA	TGTGCCTGGAGCCGGACCGGGGAGCTGTTTTTT	CAWSRTGELFF
TRBD1	TRBJ2-3	TRBV5-1	NA	TGCGCCAGCAGCGAGGTTGGACAGGGGCCAGATACGCAGTATTTT	CASSEVGQGPDTQYF
NA	TRBJ1-1	TRBV10-1	few	TGCGCCAGCAGTGAGTCAACAGGGTACACTGAAGCTTTCTTT	CASSESTGYTEAFF
NA	TRBJ1-6	TRBV5-1	NA	TGCGCCAGCAGCCGATGGGGGAACAGGGCCTTGGGTAATTCACCCCTCCACTTT	CASSRWGNRALGNSPLHF
TRBD1	TRBJ1-6	TRBV13	NA	TGTGCCAGCAGCCCATTCGGACAGGTAGAATCACCCCTCCACTTT	CASSPFGQVESPLHF
TRBD1	TRBJ2-5	TRBV10-3	NA	TGTGCCACCCGCCTAGACAGGGGATTTGAGACCCAGTACTTC	CATRLDRGFETQYF
TRBD1	TRBJ1-4	TRBV12-5	NA	TGTGCTAGTGGTCCACAGGGGGCAGGTGAAAAACTGTTTTTT	CASGPQGAGEKLFF
TRBD1	TRBJ2-2	TRBV30	once	TGTGCCTCTGAGGGACAGGGGGCCGGGGAGCTGTTTTTT	CASEGQGAGELFF
TRBD1	TRBJ1-5	TRBV28	NA	TGTGCCAGCAGGCCCTGGACAGGGGGCAGTCAGCCCCAGCATTTT	CASRPWTGGSQPQHF
NA	TRBJ1-1	TRBV30	NA	TGTGCCTGGAGTGCCCCCTCAGGTAGAGCTTTCTTT	CAWSAPSGRAFF
NA	TRBJ2-6	TRBV27	NA	TGTGCCAGCAGTTTATCCGGTTCGGTTGGGGCCAACGTCCTGACTTTC	CASSLSGSVGANVLTF
NA	TRBJ1-2	TRBV15	NA	TGTGCCACCAGCAAGCGGGGCAGCTATGGCTACACCTTC	CATSKRGSYGYTF
TRBD1	TRBJ1-2	TRBV7-2	NA	TGTGCCAGCAGCTTAAATGACAGGGGAAATGGCTACACCTTC	CASSLNDRGNGYTF
NA	TRBJ1-2	TRBV28	NA	TGTGCCAGCAATACAGCCACTAACTATGGCTACACCTTC	CASNTATNYGYTF
NA	TRBJ2-1	TRBV2	once	TGTGCCAGCAGTCAAGACGGGAGCTCCTACAATGAGCAGTTCTTC	CASSQDGSSYNEQFF
TRBD1	TRBJ1-2	TRBV19	NA	TGTGCCAGTAACGGAGACAGGGCTTGGGGCTACACCTTC	CASNGDRAWGYTF
NA	TRBJ1-6	TRBV7-2	NA	TGTGCCAGCAGCTTAGTGCGGGGCTATTCACCCCTCCACTTT	CASSLVRGYSPLHF
NA	TRBJ2-3	TRBV4-1	NA	TGCGCCAGCAGCCAAGAAGTTTCTCGAACAGGACGGGATACGCAGTATTTT	CASSQEVSRTGRDTQYF
TRBD1	TRBJ2-1	TRBV6-5	NA	TGTGCCAGCAGTTACTCGAGACAGGGTTCCTACAATGAGCAGTTCTTC	CASSYSRQGSYNEQFF
TRBD1	TRBJ1-6	TRBV7-2	NA	TGTGCCAGCAGCTTAGCGCTAGGGACAGATTATAATTCACCCCTCCACTTT	CASSLALGTDYNSPLHF
NA	TRBJ2-5	TRBV4-1	NA	TGCGCCAGCAGCCAAGATGGAGACCAAGAGACCCAGTACTTC	CASSQDGDQETQYF
TRBD1	TRBJ2-7	TRBV5-1	NA	TGCGCCAGCAGCTCGGGACAGGGGGCGTCTGTGGGTGACGAGCAGTACTTC	CASSSGQGASVGDEQYF
TRBD1	TRBJ2-7	TRBV5-1	NA	TGCGCCAGCAGCCCACAGGGGCGATCCTACGAGCAGTACTTC	CASSPQGRSYEQYF
TRBD1	TRBJ2-1	TRBV7-2	NA	TGTGCCAGCATCAACTCCCCCCGTGTATCCGGGACAGGGGAAAATGAGCAGTTCTTC	CASINSPRVSGTGENEQFF
NA	TRBJ1-2	TRBV4-1	NA	TGCGCCAGCAGCTACGACGAAGTAGGAAACTATGACTACACCTTC	CASSYDEVGNYDYTF
NA	TRBJ1-1	TRBV10-1	once	TGCGCCAGCAGTTCTGACACCGGAAACACTGAAGCTTTCTTT	CASSSDTGNTEAFF
TRBD1	TRBJ1-1	TRBV11-2	few	TGTGCCAGCAGCTTAGAACCCGGCCCGGGACAGGGACGGTTT	CASSLEPGPGQGRF
NA	TRBJ1-1	TRBV19	few	TGTGCCAGTAGTATACAGGGAGGAGCAACTGAAGCTTTCTTT	CASSIQGGATEAFF
NA	TRBJ1-2	TRBV30	NA	TGTGCCTGGACAGCGGCCAACTATGGCTACACCTTC	CAWTAANYGYTF
NA	TRBJ2-3	TRBV6-1	once	TGTGCCAGCAGTGAACCTCTCTCCACAGATACGCAGTATTTT	CASSEPLSTDTQYF
TRBD1	TRBJ2-5	TRBV28	few	TGTGCCAGCAGCCCCGGACAGGGGGGCAAAGAGACCCAGTACTTC	CASSPGQGGKETQYF
TRBD1	TRBJ2-3	TRBV15	NA	TGTGCCACCAGCAGAGATATCCCGCAGGGGGGGTGGGACAGGGAAGGCACAGATACGCAGTATTTT	CATSRDIPQGGWDREGTDTQYF
TRBD1	TRBJ1-4	TRBV7-6	NA	TGTGCCAGCAGCGGGACAGGAAGTGAAAAACTGTTTTTT	CASSGTGSEKLFF
TRBD1	TRBJ1-2	TRBV14	NA	TGTGCCAGCAGCCAAGCAGGGACAGGCTATGGCTACACCTTC	CASSQAGTGYGYTF
TRBD1	TRBJ1-1	TRBV18	once	TGTGCCAGCTCACGACTACACACAGGGGGCTGGGCGAACACTGAAGCTTTCTTT	CASSRLHTGGWANTEAFF
NA	TRBJ1-2	TRBV7-9	NA	TGTGCCAGCAGCTTGCCCGGGTCCCCCTATGGCTACACCTTC	CASSLPGSPYGYTF
TRBD1	TRBJ1-1	TRBV5-3	NA	TGTGCCAGAAGCCCGCCCGCGGTGAGGGGGCGTGATACTGAAGCTTTCTTT	CARSPPAVRGRDTEAFF
TRBD1	TRBJ1-1	TRBV18	NA	TGTGCCAGCTCACCCACCGGGACAGCGAACACTGAAGCTTTCTTT	CASSPTGTANTEAFF
NA	TRBJ2-3	TRBV30	NA	TGTGCCTGGAGTGCCTTCGTCCGGACGCAGTATTTT	CAWSAFVRTQYF
NA	TRBJ2-1	TRBV28	NA	TGTGCCAGCAGTTTAGGGGCGAGGAATGAGCAGTTCTTC	CASSLGARNEQFF
TRBD1	TRBJ1-2	TRBV3-1/TRBV3-2	NA	TGTGCCAGCAGCCAATGGTCCCCGGGACAGGGGGCTTTCAGCTATGGCTACACCTTC	CASSQWSPGQGAFSYGYTF
NA	TRBJ1-1	TRBV19	NA	TGTGCCAGTAGTCGCATGGGGCTTAACACTGAAGCTTTCTTT	CASSRMGLNTEAFF
NA	TRBJ1-5	TRBV28	NA	TGTGCCAGCGGGCTGGTAGGTAACGATCAGCCCCAGCATTTT	CASGLVGNDQPQHF
TRBD1	TRBJ1-4	TRBV5-4	NA	TGTGCCAGCAGCTTGGGACAGGGGGCTAATGAAAAACTGTTTTTT	CASSLGQGANEKLFF